Listed here are 9 T cell receptor beta chains from one sample, sequenced in a study of T cell responses to AZD1222 COVID-19 vaccine (dated by TCRdb to about 2021). The sample's time point label is to be understood as: about 28 days (+/-7) after the second vaccine dose. Library creation used the immunoSEQ multiplex PCR assay. Held by TCRdb, this immuneACCESS table contains in-frame sequences only and omits some clones. Under half of the omission traces to an unresolved V gene where checked; the cause of the rest is unknown. This sample lists fewer than 200,000 clones; approximately 90% were detected once. About 1.7% of the sample is in the top ten clones. The input for sequencing was peripheral blood, taken 28 days after the second AZD1222 dose. These receptors all stem from an adult who received the AZD1222 COVID-19 vaccine.

J is TRBJ1-1 and V is TRBV5-1; no firm D call. The V gene lost 0 bases and the J gene lost 0 bases, with 6 bases spanning the gap. CDR1 SGHRS and CDR2 YFSETQ come from the germline V gene. The CDR3 is 14 residues long. As DNA, the CDR3 is TGCGCCAGCAGCTTGGTGGCGTTGAACACTGAAGCTTTCTTT. Translated, it gives CASSLVALNTEAFF.

The CDR3 sequence: CASSVAGGSTDTQYF. CDR3 DNA sequence: TGTGCCAGCAGCGTAGCGGGGGGTAGCACAGATACGCAGTATTTT. This chain connects TRBV9 to TRBJ2-3; 7 bases align to TRBD2. V trimming: 0 bases; J trimming: 0 bases; junction bases outside the gene matches: 1. The CDR3 sequence is 15 residues long. CDR1 is SGDLS, CDR2 YYNGEE, per germline. Full variable domain (missing parts from reference TRBV9 and TRBJ2-3): DSGVTQTPKHLITATGQRVTLRCSPRSGDLSVYWYQQSLDQGLQFLIQYYNGEERAKGNILERFSAQQFPDLHSELNLSSLELGDSALYFCASSVAGGSTDTQYFGPGTRLTVL.

This chain's CDR3 is CASSNSDREGEQPQHF. The CDR3 DNA sequence: TGTGCCAGTAGTAACTCAGACCGGGAGGGGGAACAGCCCCAGCATTTT. The chain links TRBV19 to TRBJ1-5, with a possible D match to TRBD1 (6 bases). The CDR3 loop spans 16 amino acids. The germline V gene encodes CDR1 LNHDA and CDR2 SQIVND (reference sequence). V lost 4 bases, J lost 7 bases, and 20 bases lay in between.

Regarding this clone: Additional DNA sequences in this sample encode the identical CDR3. The genes are TRBV18 and TRBJ2-7; D not certain. Per the germline V gene, CDR1 is KGHSH and CDR2 is LQKENI. V was cut by 0 bases and J by 0 bases, with 3 bases left in between. This CDR3 spans 13 amino acids. The CDR3 sequence: CASSPPSSYEQYF. In DNA form, the CDR3 reads TGTGCCAGCTCACCACCTTCCTCCTACGAGCAGTACTTC.

The chain recombines TRBV19 with TRBJ2-3; tentative D call: TRBD1 (6 bases). Germline lookup yields CDR1 LNHDA and CDR2 SQIVND (reference sequence). Trimming removed 5 bases at V and 0 bases at J, with 21 bases between. CDR3 length: 18 amino acids. The CDR3 sequence is CASSPDRSSNPSTDTQYF. CDR3 in DNA: TGTGCCAGTAGTCCCGACAGGTCCTCAAACCCTAGCACAGATACGCAGTATTTT.

The chain employs TRBV7-9 and TRBJ2-7; 8 bases fit TRBD1. CDR1 is SEHNR, CDR2 FQNEAQ, per germline (reference sequence). V dropped 5 bases and J dropped 4; count of bases not matched to a gene: 10. The CDR3 runs to 15 residues. Here the CDR3 reads CASSPPSQGAYEQYF. DNA for the CDR3: TGTGCCAGCAGCCCCCCTAGCCAGGGGGCTTACGAGCAGTACTTC.

This clone was counted only a few times. The V and J genes are TRBV30 and TRBJ2-1; unclear D gene. Germline values: CDR1 GTSNPN, CDR2 SVGIG (reference sequence). V was trimmed by 4 bases and J by 5 bases, leaving 6 bases between them. The CDR3 spans 11 residues. The CDR3 nucleotides read TGTGCCTGGATGGGGAACAATGAGCAGTTCTTC. Its protein is CAWMGNNEQFF. Based on the CDR3 plus reference TRBV30 and TRBJ2-1, the full variable domain is SQTIHQWPATLVQPVGSPLSLECTVEGTSNPNLYWYRQAAGRGLQLLFYSVGIGQISSEVPQNLSASRPQDRQFILSSKKLLLSDSGFYLCAWMGNNEQFFGPGTRLTVL.

This sequence joins TRBV6-5 and TRBJ1-5; tentative D call: TRBD1 (5 bases). Trimming took 2 bases from V and 5 from J, leaving 10 bases between them. Germline-derived CDR1 and CDR2 are MNHEY and SVGAGI. This CDR3 is 14 amino acids long. CDR3 loop: CASSYRGRDQPQHF. As DNA, the CDR3 is TGTGCCAGCAGTTACAGGGGCAGGGATCAGCCCCAGCATTTT.

The chain couples TRBV11-2 to TRBJ1-2; the D gene is possibly TRBD1 (6 bases). This CDR3 is built from 18 residues. The V gene lost 0 bases and the J gene lost 0 bases, with 17 bases spanning the gap. Germline values: CDR1 SGHAT, CDR2 FQNNGV. CDR3 bases: TGTGCCAGCAGCTTAGAAGGGGGGGCGAGGCAAGCTAACTATGGCTACACCTTC. Encoded protein: CASSLEGGARQANYGYTF.